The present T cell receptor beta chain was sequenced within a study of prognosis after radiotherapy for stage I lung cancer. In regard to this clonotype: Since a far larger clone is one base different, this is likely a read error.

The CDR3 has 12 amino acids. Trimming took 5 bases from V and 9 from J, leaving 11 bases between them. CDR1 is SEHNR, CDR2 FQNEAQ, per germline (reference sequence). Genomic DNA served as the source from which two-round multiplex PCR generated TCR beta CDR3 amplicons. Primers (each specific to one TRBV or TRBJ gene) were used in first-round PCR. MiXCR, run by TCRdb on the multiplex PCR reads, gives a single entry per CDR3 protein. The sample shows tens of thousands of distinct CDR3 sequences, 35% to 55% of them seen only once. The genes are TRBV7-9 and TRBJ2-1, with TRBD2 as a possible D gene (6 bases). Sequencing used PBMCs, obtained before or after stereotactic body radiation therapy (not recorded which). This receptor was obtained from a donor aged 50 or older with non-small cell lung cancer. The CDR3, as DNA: TGTGCCAGCAGCACGACTAGGTGTGAGCAGTTCTTC. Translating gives CASSTTRCEQFF. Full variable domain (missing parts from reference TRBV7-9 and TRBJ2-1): DTGVSQNPRHKITKRGQNVTFRCDPISEHNRLYWYRQTLGQGPEFLTYFQNEAQLEKSRLLSDRFSAERPKGSFSTLEIQRTEQGDSAMYLCASSTTRCEQFFGPGTRLTVL.